In this sample, the clone carrying this T cell receptor (beta chain) turned up a few times. Its antigen is currently unknown. Documented time point: week 23, last vaccination. Doses consisted of 300 ug of mutant IDH1 20-mer peptide each, paired with topical imiquimod. The assay was immunoSEQ multiplex PCR, and TCRdb's table has in-frame clones only and misses some. The data contain 77,000 or so clones, 85% to 90% of them singletons. These data belong to a study of a mutant IDH1 vaccine in newly diagnosed glioma. As for the study in general: Patients arrived already treated with radiotherapy, temozolomide, or both, most having had both. Findings and limits, study-wide: Apparently unrelated to pseudoprogression were changes in the top peripheral T cell clonotypes.

Germline assignment: CDR1 ENHRY and CDR2 SYGVKD. The germline V and J ends were trimmed by 0 bases and 3 bases, with 12 bases remaining between them. The CDR3 contains 16 residues. The receptor was isolated from a woman between 50 and 59 years old with glioma. This specimen consisted of PBMCs, obtained from a glioma patient whose treatment included an IDH1 peptide vaccine. This chain connects TRBV10-3 to TRBJ1-5; weak D call: TRBD1 (6 bases). CDR3 residues: CAISESLRTVNQPQHF. CDR3 DNA sequence: TGTGCCATCAGTGAGTCTCTCCGGACAGTCAATCAGCCCCAGCATTTT.